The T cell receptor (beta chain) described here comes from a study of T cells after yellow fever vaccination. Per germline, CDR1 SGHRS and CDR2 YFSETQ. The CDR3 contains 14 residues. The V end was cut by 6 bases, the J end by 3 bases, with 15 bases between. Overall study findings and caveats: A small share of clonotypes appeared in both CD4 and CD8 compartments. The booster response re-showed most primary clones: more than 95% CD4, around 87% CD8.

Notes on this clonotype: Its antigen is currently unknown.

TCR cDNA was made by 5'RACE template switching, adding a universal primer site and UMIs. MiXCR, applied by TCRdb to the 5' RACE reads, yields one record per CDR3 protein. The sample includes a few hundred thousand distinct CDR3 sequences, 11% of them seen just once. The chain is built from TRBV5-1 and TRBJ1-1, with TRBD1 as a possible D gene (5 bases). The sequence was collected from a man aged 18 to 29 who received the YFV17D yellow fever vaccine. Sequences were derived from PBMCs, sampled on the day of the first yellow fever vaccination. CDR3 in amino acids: CASTLALGDTEAFF. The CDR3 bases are TGCGCCAGCACCCTCGCCCTAGGGGACACTGAAGCTTTCTTT.